Following are 28 T cell receptor beta chains from one sample sequenced in a study of cytomegalovirus exposure and HLA in healthy donors. PCR employed 60 Vbeta and 13 Jbeta primers. Profiling relied on immunoSEQ multiplex PCR, and the TCRdb table lists in-frame clones only, not all of them. The sample spans around 150,000 clones; the ten largest clones claim roughly 1.3%. The sample was PBMCs. The origin of the receptors is a woman aged 55-75 years in good health and CMV-seronegative.

The V gene is TRBV12-2, the J gene TRBJ1-2; the D segment call TRBD1 is taken from the table without a DNA check. TRBV12-2 is listed as a pseudogene. The CDR3 is made up of 15 amino acids. The DNA of the CDR3 is TGTGCAAGCCCTCCCTCAGGGGCAAGTAACTATGGCTACACCTTC. Its protein is CASPPSGASNYGYTF.

The rearrangement links TRBV5-1 to TRBJ1-1; D uncertain. V lost 4 bases and J lost 0, with 10 bases in between. CDR3 length equals 14 residues. CDR1 SGHRS and CDR2 YFSETQ come from the germline V gene. The CDR3 protein is CASSLLGVNTEAFF. DNA for the CDR3: TGCGCCAGCAGCCTTCTCGGAGTGAACACTGAAGCTTTCTTT.

The chain is built from TRBV7-9 and TRBJ2-1; 7 bases fit TRBD2. V shed 1 base and J 6 bases; nucleotides not matched to a gene: 6. This CDR3 spans 15 amino acids. The V gene's germline CDR1 is SEHNR and CDR2 FQNEAQ (reference sequence). Here the CDR3 DNA reads TGTGCCAGCAGCTTAGAGGGACTACCGACCAATGAGCAGTTCTTC. It specifies CASSLEGLPTNEQFF.

The chain employs TRBV7-9 and TRBJ1-4; 7 bases fit TRBD1. The CDR3 is 16 amino acids. Trimming cost V 1 base and J 8 bases; bases outside gene matches: 10. Per the germline V gene, CDR1 is SEHNR and CDR2 is FQNEAQ (reference sequence). CDR3 residues: CASSLETGLRREKLFF. The DNA for the CDR3 is TGTGCCAGCAGCTTAGAGACAGGGCTTCGGAGAGAAAAACTGTTTTTT.

The chain is built from TRBV18 and TRBJ2-5, with TRBD1 identical over 9 bases. J gave up 5 bases and V 6 bases, and 7 bases lay outside the gene matches. CDR1 and CDR2 from the germline V gene are KGHSH and LQKENI. The CDR3 runs to 14 residues. Written as DNA, the CDR3 is TGTGCCAGCTCTCTGGACAGGGGCGGTGAGACCCAGTACTTC. Translating gives CASSLDRGGETQYF. Full variable domain (remainder filled in from reference TRBV18 and TRBJ2-5): NAGVMQNPRHLVRRRGQEARLRCSPMKGHSHVYWYRQLPEEGLKFMVYLQKENIIDESGMPKERFSAEFPKEGPSILRIQQVVRGDSAAYFCASSLDRGGETQYFGPGTRLLVL.

The chain has TRBV4-3 and TRBJ2-3, with 9 bases lining up with TRBD2. J lost 3 bases, V lost 1 base, and 8 bases had no gene match. Germline-derived CDR1 and CDR2 are LGHNA and YSLEER. CDR3 length: 17 amino acids. The DNA of the CDR3 is TGCGCCAGCAGCCAAGGGAGCGGGGGGTTTGGAACAGATACGCAGTATTTT. Residues: CASSQGSGGFGTDTQYF.

The chain couples TRBV4-1 to TRBJ1-1; D is unresolved. The length of the CDR3 is 16 residues. Trimming shortened V by 4 bases and J by 0 bases, and 15 bases separated the two germline ends. Germline CDR1 MGHRA, CDR2 YSYEKL. The CDR3 region is CASSPGWAYMNTEAFF. CDR3 sequence (DNA): TGCGCCAGCAGCCCAGGTTGGGCCTATATGAACACTGAAGCTTTCTTT.

V usage is TRBV7-2 and J usage is TRBJ2-5; 8 bases line up with TRBD2. The germline V gene has CDR1 SGHTA and CDR2 FQGNSA. After removal of 4 bases from V and 2 bases from J, the junction contained 6 bases not matched to a gene. The CDR3 runs to 15 residues. The DNA of the CDR3 is TGTGCCAGCAGCTATCAAGCGGGGGAGCAAGAGACCCAGTACTTC. Amino acid sequence: CASSYQAGEQETQYF.

This chain uses TRBV11-2 with TRBJ1-4; the D gene is possibly TRBD1 (6 bases). The germline V and J ends were trimmed by 5 bases and 4 bases, with 11 bases remaining between them. Per germline, CDR1 SGHAT and CDR2 FQNNGV. This CDR3 comprises 14 residues. The CDR3 loop is CASSDVGGNEKLFF. The CDR3 DNA follows: TGTGCCAGCAGCGATGTAGGGGGTAATGAAAAACTGTTTTTT. The variable domain in full, with the rest retrieved from reference TRBV11-2 and TRBJ1-4, is EAGVAQSPRYKIIEKRQSVAFWCNPISGHATLYWYQQILGQGPKLLIQFQNNGVVDDSQLPKDRFSAERLKGVDSTLKIQPAKLEDSAVYLCASSDVGGNEKLFFGSGTQLSVL.

The chain joins TRBV6-6 to TRBJ1-5; the D is unclear. Per the germline V gene, CDR1 is MNHNY and CDR2 is SVGAGI (reference sequence). The CDR3 spans 14 residues. V was trimmed by 6 bases and J by 4 bases, leaving 13 bases between them. The CDR3 nucleotides are TGTGCCAGCAGGGGCAGACCCATGAATCAGCCCCAGCATTTT. This codes for CASRGRPMNQPQHF.

The rearrangement joins TRBV11-1 to TRBJ2-1; 10 positions match TRBD1. Germline V lookup: CDR1 SGHAT, CDR2 FQDESV (reference sequence). This CDR3 is built from 16 residues. With V trimmed by 5 bases and J by 4 bases, 8 bases remained unmatched. CDR3 sequence: CASSPGQGGFYNEQFF. For the CDR3, the DNA is TGTGCCAGCAGCCCAGGACAGGGGGGTTTTTACAATGAGCAGTTCTTC. Full variable domain (remainder filled in from reference TRBV11-1 and TRBJ2-1): EAEVAQSPRYKITEKSQAVAFWCDPISGHATLYWYRQILGQGPELLVQFQDESVVDDSQLPKDRFSAERLKGVDSTLKIQPAELGDSAMYLCASSPGQGGFYNEQFFGPGTRLTVL.

This sequence joins TRBV5-7 and TRBJ2-3; unclear D gene. TRBV5-7 is known as an ORF, though its function is uncertain. The CDR3 is 17 residues long. The V end was cut by 5 bases, the J end by 6 bases, with 25 bases between. CDR3 nucleotide sequence: TGTGCCAGCAGTCCCGAAGGCGACGACTTTCCGCGGGATACGCAGTATTTT. Translation gives CASSPEGDDFPRDTQYF.

The chain couples TRBV28 to TRBJ1-3; TRBD1 might be the D (5 bases). The CDR3 covers 16 residues. Germline V gene data show CDR1 as MDHEN and CDR2 as SYDVKM. Trimming took 4 bases from V and 3 from J, leaving 16 bases between them. The CDR3 loop is CASSSPRPGLGNTIYF. The CDR3 nucleotides are TGTGCCAGCAGTTCCCCTCGACCAGGGCTTGGAAACACCATATATTTT.

This chain links TRBV7-6 with TRBJ2-5; D is perhaps TRBD2 (6 bases). This CDR3 is 14 amino acids long. The V end was cut by 5 bases, the J end by 3 bases, with 13 bases between. Germline V gives CDR1 SGHVS, CDR2 FNYEAQ. The CDR3 nucleotides are TGTGCCAGCAGCCTGGGGTCGGGAGAAGAGACCCAGTACTTC. Amino acid sequence: CASSLGSGEETQYF.

This rearrangement joins TRBV6-5 to TRBJ2-7; tentative D call: TRBD1 (5 bases). Germline CDR1 reads MNHEY; CDR2 reads SVGAGI. CDR3 size: 14 residues. The V end was cut by 4 bases, the J end by 1 base, with 11 bases between. Here the CDR3 DNA reads TGTGCCAGCAGTTCCGACAGCTTTTCCTACGAGCAGTACTTC. Encoded protein: CASSSDSFSYEQYF.

The CDR3 DNA reads TGCAGCGTCCGACAGGTATACGAGCAGTACTTC. Translated, it gives CSVRQVYEQYF. The chain combines TRBV29-1 with TRBJ2-7; D might be TRBD1 (6 bases). Germline V lookup: CDR1 SQVTM, CDR2 ANQGSEA. The CDR3 contains 11 residues. V gave up 6 bases and J gave up 4 bases, with 10 bases separating them.

The rearrangement uses TRBV4-1 and TRBJ2-2, with 8 bases aligning to TRBD1. The CDR3 totals 18 residues. V dropped 6 bases and J dropped 6; count of bases not matched to a gene: 18. Germline loops: CDR1 MGHRA, CDR2 YSYEKL. The CDR3 spells CASRNRGTGGGRAGELFF. CDR3 DNA sequence: TGCGCCAGCAGGAACAGGGGGACAGGTGGGGGGAGAGCCGGGGAGCTGTTTTTT.

Concerning this clone: Other DNA sequences in this specimen translate into the identical CDR3. This sequence joins TRBV2 and TRBJ2-7; possible D gene TRBD1, 6 bases. The CDR3 has 13 residues. Germline CDR1 and CDR2: SNHLY and FYNNEI. V was cut by 6 bases and J by 4 bases, with 13 bases left in between. The DNA of the CDR3 is TGTGCCAGCAGGCCAACAGGGTCGTACGAGCAGTACTTC. Amino acid sequence: CASRPTGSYEQYF.

The chain couples TRBV7-2 to TRBJ2-4; 7 bases match TRBD1. CDR3 size: 13 residues. The junction had 2 bases not matched to a gene; V was cut back by 4 bases and J by 5 bases. CDR1 SGHTA and CDR2 FQGNSA come from the germline V gene. CDR3 nucleotides: TGTGCCAGCAGCTCCGGGACAGAAAACATTCAGTACTTC. This translates into CASSSGTENIQYF.

The rearrangement links TRBV18 to TRBJ2-3, with TRBD1 matching 11 bases. V gave up 3 bases and J gave up 7 bases; unmatched junction bases: 6. Germline V lookup: CDR1 KGHSH, CDR2 LQKENI. The CDR3 runs 15 residues. The CDR3 bases are TGTGCCAGCTCACCCTCCGGGACAGGGGGAAATACGCAGTATTTT. Translation: CASSPSGTGGNTQYF.

V gene TRBV5-6 combines with J gene TRBJ2-2, with 9 bases that match TRBD1. Germline V gives CDR1 SGHDT, CDR2 YYEEEE. Trimming removed 4 bases from V and 4 bases from J; junction bases left unmatched: 11. The CDR3 loop spans 17 amino acids. CDR3 coding DNA: TGTGCCAGCAGCGCGGAATGGGGACAGGGCCGCACCGGGGAGCTGTTTTTT. Its translation: CASSAEWGQGRTGELFF.

The rearrangement links TRBV28 to TRBJ2-3; D gene uncertain. Between the trimmed V and J ends, which lost 3 bases and 5 bases, there was a span of 6 bases. Germline CDR1 MDHEN, CDR2 SYDVKM. The CDR3 runs 12 residues. In DNA form, the CDR3 reads TGTGCCAGCAGTTTTCTTGTAGATACGCAGTATTTT. It translates to CASSFLVDTQYF.

The chain employs TRBV6-6 and TRBJ2-7; D gene unclear. Germline assignment: CDR1 MNHNY and CDR2 SVGAGI (reference sequence). Trimming cost V 2 bases and J 0 bases, with 11 bases left between them. The CDR3 length is 15 residues. This CDR3 is CASSYRPGISYEQYF. The CDR3 nucleotides are TGTGCCAGCAGTTACAGGCCAGGAATCTCCTACGAGCAGTACTTC.

The V and J genes are TRBV7-9 and TRBJ2-1; the match to TRBD1 covers 10 bases. After removal of 7 bases from V and 5 bases from J, the junction contained 11 bases not matched to a gene. This CDR3 has 16 amino acids. The V gene's germline CDR1 is SEHNR and CDR2 FQNEAQ (reference sequence). CDR3 nucleotides: TGTGCCAGCATCCCCACGGGGGACAGGGGTAACAATGAGCAGTTCTTC. It specifies CASIPTGDRGNNEQFF.

This CDR3 is CASSLAGAQNTGELFF. CDR3 DNA sequence: TGTGCCAGCAGCTTAGCTGGGGCGCAGAACACCGGGGAGCTGTTTTTT. The V gene is TRBV7-2, the J gene TRBJ2-2; TRBD1 is a possible D gene (5 bases). The CDR3 is 16 amino acids. Germline V lookup: CDR1 SGHTA, CDR2 FQGNSA. V was pared by 0 bases and J by 1 base, with 9 bases between.

Details on this clone: Relative to the germline gene, one junction end is altered; a read error may explain this. The rearrangement joins TRBV6-1 to TRBJ2-4; unclear D gene. The CDR3 is made up of 10 amino acids. In germline, CDR1 is MNHNS, CDR2 SASEGT. For the CDR3, the DNA is TGTGCCAGCAGTGCTCACATTCCGTACTTC. Amino acid sequence: CASSAHIPYF.

V is TRBV9 and J is TRBJ2-4, with 11 bases aligning to TRBD2. This CDR3 is 19 amino acids long. Germline V gene data show CDR1 as SGDLS and CDR2 as YYNGEE. Trimming at V came to 4 bases and at J to 9 bases, leaving 21 bases not matched to a gene. The CDR3 reads CASSRTGQNSGREGGIQYF. CDR3 bases: TGTGCCAGCAGCCGTACAGGTCAGAATAGCGGGAGGGAAGGGGGCATTCAGTACTTC.

The chain combines TRBV18 with TRBJ1-1; D ambiguous. V was pared by 6 bases and J by 3 bases, with 8 bases between. CDR1 and CDR2 from the germline V gene are KGHSH and LQKENI. CDR3 length: 12 residues. In DNA, the CDR3 is TGTGCCAGCTCCTCGAGAGACACTGAAGCTTTCTTT. This translates into CASSSRDTEAFF.